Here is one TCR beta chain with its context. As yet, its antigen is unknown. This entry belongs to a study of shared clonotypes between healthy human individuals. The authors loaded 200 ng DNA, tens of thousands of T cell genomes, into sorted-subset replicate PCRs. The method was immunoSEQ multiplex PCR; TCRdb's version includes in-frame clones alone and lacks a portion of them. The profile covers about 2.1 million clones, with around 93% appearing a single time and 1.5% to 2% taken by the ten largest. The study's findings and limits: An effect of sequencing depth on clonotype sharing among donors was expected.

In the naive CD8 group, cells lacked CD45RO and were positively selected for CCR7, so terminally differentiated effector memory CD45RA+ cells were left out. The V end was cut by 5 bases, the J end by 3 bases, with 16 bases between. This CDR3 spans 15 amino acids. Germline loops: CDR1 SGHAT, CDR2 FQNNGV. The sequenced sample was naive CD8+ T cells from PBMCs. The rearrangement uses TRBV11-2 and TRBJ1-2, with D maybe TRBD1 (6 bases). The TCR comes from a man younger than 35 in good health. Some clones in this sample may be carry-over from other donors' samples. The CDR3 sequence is CASSPSGGLDYGYTF. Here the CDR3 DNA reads TGTGCCAGCAGCCCGTCCGGGGGGCTCGACTATGGCTACACCTTC.